This TCR beta chain was sequenced in a study of shared clonotypes between healthy human individuals. General study results and limits: Donor clonotype sharing was expected to depend on sequencing depth.

In germline, CDR1 is LNHDA, CDR2 SQIVND (reference sequence). The CDR3 extends over 15 amino acids. V lost 7 bases and J lost 0, with 14 bases in between. Caucasian adults living in Nashville, Tennessee, provided all samples. Some 92 million PBMCs per unsorted sample were used for genomic DNA. On this clone itself: The antigen remains undetermined.

Some clones are missing from TCRdb's copy, which holds only in-frame ones; the method was immunoSEQ multiplex PCR. Among about 450,000 clones listed, roughly 77% were seen once. The sample comprised PBMCs. The V call is TRBV19, the J call TRBJ2-3; TRBD1 or TRBD2 may be the D gene (5 bases each). The TCR was taken from a woman aged 40-49 years in good health. Some clones in this sample may be carry-over from other donors' samples. The CDR3 is CASTSTGTSTDTQYF. CDR3 coding DNA: TGTGCCAGTACCTCCACGGGGACGAGCACAGATACGCAGTATTTT.